The clone carrying this TCR beta chain has at least ten counts. Diagnoses were made from clinical symptoms, serum measures (thyroxine and TRAb), thyroid ultrasound and orbital computed tomography. The entry originates in a study of T cells in Graves' hyperthyroidism and ophthalmopathy. Trimming left V 3 bases short and J 4 bases short, with 18 bases between. The CDR3 loop spans 16 amino acids. From RNA transcripts, TCR beta CDR3 regions were amplified. The HTBI primer set was used in a first-round RT-PCR of the TCR CDR3. From the multiplex PCR reads, TCRdb called clonotypes with MiXCR, one entry per CDR3 protein. The repertoire holds fewer than 300,000 distinct CDR3 sequences, with 25% to 30% as singletons.

The sequence was obtained from a man in his forties or fifties with Graves' hyperthyroidism that later progressed to Graves' ophthalmopathy. The rearrangement uses TRBV12-3 or TRBV12-4 and TRBJ2-5; D tentatively fits TRBD1 or TRBD2 (7 bases each). What was sequenced was blood. The DNA for the CDR3 is TGTGCCAGCAGTTTGAAAACTAGCAGGGGGGGAGAGACCCAGTACTTC. As protein: CASSLKTSRGGETQYF.